Below, 9 T cell receptor beta chains from the same sample are listed, as sequenced in a study of cytomegalovirus exposure and HLA in healthy donors. The PCR employed 60 Vbeta primers together with 13 Jbeta primers. Sequencing used immunoSEQ multiplex PCR; TCRdb keeps in-frame clones, though not all of them. The table has more than 150,000 clones, more than 75% seen once. Sequences were obtained from PBMCs. Source of these receptors: a woman aged 30 to 39 in good health and CMV-seropositive.

The chain couples TRBV7-2 to TRBJ1-2, with a possible D match to TRBD1 (5 bases). Germline loops: CDR1 SGHTA, CDR2 FQGNSA. The CDR3 is 14 amino acids. Trimming shortened V by 0 bases and J by 8 bases, and 13 bases separated the two germline ends. CDR3: CASSLAAREGGYTF. The CDR3 DNA reads as TGTGCCAGCAGCTTAGCCGCCAGGGAAGGCGGCTACACCTTC.

This chain connects TRBV13 to TRBJ2-5; D gene uncertain. Between the trimmed V and J ends, which lost 5 bases and 2 bases, there was a span of 9 bases. The germline V gene encodes CDR1 PRHDT and CDR2 FYEKMQ (reference sequence). The CDR3 loop spans 13 amino acids. The CDR3 nucleotides are TGTGCCAGCAGCCACCCGGAGCAAGAGACCCAGTACTTC. This codes for CASSHPEQETQYF.

With regard to this clone: The sample has other DNA sequences that encode this CDR3 too. The chain joins TRBV6-5 to TRBJ2-7; 8 nucleotides match TRBD1. Per the germline V gene, CDR1 is MNHEY and CDR2 is SVGAGI. This CDR3 has 13 amino acids. With V trimmed by 6 bases and J by 4 bases, 5 bases remained unmatched. CDR3 sequence (DNA): TGTGCCAGCAGCCGCGACAGGGGTTACGAGCAGTACTTC. It translates to CASSRDRGYEQYF.

The chain recombines TRBV10-2 with TRBJ1-6, with TRBD1 matching over 8 bases. The V gene end was trimmed by 4 bases and the J gene end by 9 bases; junction bases not matched to a gene: 5. The CDR3 totals 14 residues. CDR1 and CDR2 (germline): WSHSY, SAAADI. The CDR3 is CASSATGTGSPLHF. The CDR3 coding sequence is TGCGCCAGCAGTGCCACAGGGACAGGTTCACCCCTCCACTTT.

The rearrangement links TRBV11-2 to TRBJ2-1; 16 nucleotides align to TRBD2. The junction had 7 bases not matched to a gene; V was cut back by 2 bases and J by 3 bases. CDR1 SGHAT and CDR2 FQNNGV come from the germline V gene. The CDR3 has 19 residues. The CDR3 DNA sequence: TGTGCCAGCAGCTTAACCGGGACTAGCGGGGGGGCTGGCTACAATGAGCAGTTCTTC. Translating it yields CASSLTGTSGGAGYNEQFF. The full variable domain, rest sourced from reference TRBV11-2 and TRBJ2-1, is EAGVAQSPRYKIIEKRQSVAFWCNPISGHATLYWYQQILGQGPKLLIQFQNNGVVDDSQLPKDRFSAERLKGVDSTLKIQPAKLEDSAVYLCASSLTGTSGGAGYNEQFFGPGTRLTVL.

The chain employs TRBV28 and TRBJ2-7, with 10 nucleotides matching TRBD1. V gave up 8 bases and J gave up 3 bases; unmatched junction bases: 1. This CDR3 contains 12 residues. Per the germline V gene, CDR1 is MDHEN and CDR2 is SYDVKM. CDR3 nucleotide sequence: TGTGCCAGCCGGGACAGGGGCTACGAGCAGTACTTC. It specifies CASRDRGYEQYF.

The CDR3 sequence is CASSLAGGQYNEQFF. CDR3 coding DNA: TGTGCCAGCAGTCTAGCGGGGGGGCAATATAATGAGCAGTTCTTC. The rearrangement uses TRBV6-4 and TRBJ2-1, with 12 bases fitting TRBD2. V lost 5 bases to trimming and J lost 7 bases; unmatched junction nucleotides: 6. This CDR3 has 15 amino acids. Germline V gene data show CDR1 as MRHNA and CDR2 as SNTAGT.

This clone was found a few times. This rearrangement joins TRBV6-5 to TRBJ2-5; D remains unclear. The J call is in doubt because the DNA end fits TRBJ2-7 better. CDR1 is MNHEY and CDR2 is SVGAGI in the germline V gene. The CDR3 runs 14 residues. CDR3 nucleotide sequence: TGTGCCAGCACTCCGAACGAGGCTAGCTACGAGCAGTACTTC. Translating it yields CASTPNEASYEQYF.

The chain joins TRBV5-4 to TRBJ2-7; TRBD2 might be the D (7 bases). V was cut by 6 bases and J by 0 bases, with 19 bases left in between. CDR3 length: 16 residues. Germline V gene sequence: CDR1 SGHNT, CDR2 YYREEE (reference sequence). The CDR3 nucleotides read TGTGCCAGCACCCTGGGGGGGGGCCAAAGCTCCTACGAGCAGTACTTC. It encodes CASTLGGGQSSYEQYF.